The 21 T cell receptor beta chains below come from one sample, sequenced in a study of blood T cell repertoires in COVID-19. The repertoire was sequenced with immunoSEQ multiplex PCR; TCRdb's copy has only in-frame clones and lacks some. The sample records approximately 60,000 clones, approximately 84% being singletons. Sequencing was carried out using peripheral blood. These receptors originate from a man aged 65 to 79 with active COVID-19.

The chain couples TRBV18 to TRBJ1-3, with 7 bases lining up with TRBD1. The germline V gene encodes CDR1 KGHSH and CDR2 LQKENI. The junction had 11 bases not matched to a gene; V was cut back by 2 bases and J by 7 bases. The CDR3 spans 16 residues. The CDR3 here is CASSPVGRGNTNTIYF. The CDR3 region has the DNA TGTGCCAGCTCACCAGTGGGCAGGGGGAATACGAACACCATATATTTT.

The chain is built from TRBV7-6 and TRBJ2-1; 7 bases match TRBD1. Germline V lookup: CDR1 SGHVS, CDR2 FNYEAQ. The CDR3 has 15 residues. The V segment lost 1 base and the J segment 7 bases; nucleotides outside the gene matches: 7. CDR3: CASSLDTGAGNEQFF. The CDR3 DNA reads TGTGCCAGCAGCTTAGATACAGGGGCTGGAAATGAGCAGTTCTTC.

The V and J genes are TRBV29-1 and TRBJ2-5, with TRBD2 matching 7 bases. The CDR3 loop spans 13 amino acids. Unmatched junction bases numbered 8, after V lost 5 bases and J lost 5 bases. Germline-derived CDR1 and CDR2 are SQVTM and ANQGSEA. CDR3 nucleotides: TGCAGCGTTCGGGCGGGAGTAGGGGAGACCCAGTACTTC. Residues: CSVRAGVGETQYF. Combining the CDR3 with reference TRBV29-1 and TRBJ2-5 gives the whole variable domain SAVISQKPSRDICQRGTSLTIQCQVDSQVTMMFWYRQQPGQSLTLIATANQGSEATYESGFVIDKFPISRPNLTFSTLTVSNMSPEDSSIYLCSVRAGVGETQYFGPGTRLLVL.

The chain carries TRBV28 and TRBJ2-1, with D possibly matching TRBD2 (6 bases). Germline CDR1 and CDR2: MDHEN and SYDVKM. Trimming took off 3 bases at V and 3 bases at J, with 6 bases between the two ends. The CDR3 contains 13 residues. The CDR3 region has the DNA TGTGCCAGCAGTTTTAGCGGCTACAATGAGCAGTTCTTC. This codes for CASSFSGYNEQFF.

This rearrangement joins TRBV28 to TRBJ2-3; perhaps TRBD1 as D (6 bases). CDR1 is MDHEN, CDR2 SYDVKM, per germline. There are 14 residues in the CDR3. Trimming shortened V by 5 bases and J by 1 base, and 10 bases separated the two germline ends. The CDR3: CASSQDRRTDTQYF. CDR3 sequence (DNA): TGTGCCAGCAGTCAAGACAGGCGCACAGATACGCAGTATTTT.

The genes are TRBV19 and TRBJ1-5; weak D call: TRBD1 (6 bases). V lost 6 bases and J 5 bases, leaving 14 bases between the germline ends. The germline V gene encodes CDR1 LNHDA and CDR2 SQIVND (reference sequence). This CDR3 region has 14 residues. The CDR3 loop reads CASSPVRGYQPQHF. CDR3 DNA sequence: TGTGCCAGTAGCCCAGTCAGGGGTTATCAGCCCCAGCATTTT.

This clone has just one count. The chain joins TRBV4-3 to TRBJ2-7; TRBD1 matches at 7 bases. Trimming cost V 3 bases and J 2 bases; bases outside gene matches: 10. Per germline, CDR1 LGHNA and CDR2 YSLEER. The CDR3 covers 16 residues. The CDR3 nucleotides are TGCGCCAGCAGCCACCTGAAACCGGGACAGACCTACGAGCAGTACTTC. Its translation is CASSHLKPGQTYEQYF.

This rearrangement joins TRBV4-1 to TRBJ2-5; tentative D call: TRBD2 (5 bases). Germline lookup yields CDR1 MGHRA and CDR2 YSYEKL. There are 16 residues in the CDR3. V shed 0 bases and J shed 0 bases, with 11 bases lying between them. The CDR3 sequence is CASSQDGASYQETQYF. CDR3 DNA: TGCGCCAGCAGCCAAGATGGCGCTAGCTACCAAGAGACCCAGTACTTC.

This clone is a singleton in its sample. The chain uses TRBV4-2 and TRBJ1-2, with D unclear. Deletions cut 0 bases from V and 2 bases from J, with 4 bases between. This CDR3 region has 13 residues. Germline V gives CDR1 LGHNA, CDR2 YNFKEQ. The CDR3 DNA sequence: TGTGCCAGCAGCCAAGACGGGAACTATGGCTACACCTTC. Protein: CASSQDGNYGYTF.

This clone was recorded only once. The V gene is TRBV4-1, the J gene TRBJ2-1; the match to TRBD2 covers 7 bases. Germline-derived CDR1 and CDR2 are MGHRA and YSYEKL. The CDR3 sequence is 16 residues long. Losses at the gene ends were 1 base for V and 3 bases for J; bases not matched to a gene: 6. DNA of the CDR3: TGCGCCAGCAGCCAAGTCGTACTAGCGCGCTACAATGAGCAGTTCTTC. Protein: CASSQVVLARYNEQFF.

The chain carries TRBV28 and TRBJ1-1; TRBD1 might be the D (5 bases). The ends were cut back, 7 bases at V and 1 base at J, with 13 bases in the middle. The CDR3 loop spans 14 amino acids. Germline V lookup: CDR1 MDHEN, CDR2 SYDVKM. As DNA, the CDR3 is TGTGCCAGCACTTGGGGGGGAAAGAACACTGAAGCTTTCTTT. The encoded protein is CASTWGGKNTEAFF.

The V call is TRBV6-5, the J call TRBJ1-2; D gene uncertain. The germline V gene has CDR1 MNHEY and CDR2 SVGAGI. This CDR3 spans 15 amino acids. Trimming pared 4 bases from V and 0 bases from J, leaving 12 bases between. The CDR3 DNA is TGTGCCAGCAGTTCATCGACATTTACTAACTATGGCTACACCTTC. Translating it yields CASSSSTFTNYGYTF.

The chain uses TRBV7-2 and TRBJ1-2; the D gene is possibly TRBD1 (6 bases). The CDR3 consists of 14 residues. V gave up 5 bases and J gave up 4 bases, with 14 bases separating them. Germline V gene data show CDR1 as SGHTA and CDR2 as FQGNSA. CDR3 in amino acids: CASSTGGLGYGYTF. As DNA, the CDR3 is TGTGCCAGCAGCACGGGGGGCCTTGGCTATGGCTACACCTTC.

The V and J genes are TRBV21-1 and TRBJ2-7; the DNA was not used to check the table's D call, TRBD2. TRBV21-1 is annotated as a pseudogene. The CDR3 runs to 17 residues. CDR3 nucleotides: TGTGCCAGCAGCAATAAATTGCGGGAGGGCCCGGGTAGCGAGCAGTACTTC. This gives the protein CASSNKLREGPGSEQYF.

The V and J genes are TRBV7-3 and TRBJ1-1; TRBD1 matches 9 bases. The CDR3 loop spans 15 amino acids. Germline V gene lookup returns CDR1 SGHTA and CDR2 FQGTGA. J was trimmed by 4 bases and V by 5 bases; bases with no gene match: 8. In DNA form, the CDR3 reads TGTGCCAGCAGCCCGGGGACAGGGATGGGCACTGAAGCTTTCTTT. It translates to CASSPGTGMGTEAFF.

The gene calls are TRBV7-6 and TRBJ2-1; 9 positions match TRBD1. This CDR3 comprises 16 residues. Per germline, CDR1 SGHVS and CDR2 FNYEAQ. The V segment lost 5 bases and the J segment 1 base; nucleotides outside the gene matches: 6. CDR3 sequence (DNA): TGTGCCAGCAGCCCGACAGGGGGGGCGTCCTACAATGAGCAGTTCTTC. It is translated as CASSPTGGASYNEQFF.

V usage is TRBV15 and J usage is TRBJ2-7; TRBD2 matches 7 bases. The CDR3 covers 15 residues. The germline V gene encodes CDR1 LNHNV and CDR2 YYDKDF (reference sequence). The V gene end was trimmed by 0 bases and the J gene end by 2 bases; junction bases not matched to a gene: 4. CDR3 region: CATSREGLAAYEQYF. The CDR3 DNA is TGTGCCACCAGCAGAGAGGGCCTAGCGGCCTACGAGCAGTACTTC.

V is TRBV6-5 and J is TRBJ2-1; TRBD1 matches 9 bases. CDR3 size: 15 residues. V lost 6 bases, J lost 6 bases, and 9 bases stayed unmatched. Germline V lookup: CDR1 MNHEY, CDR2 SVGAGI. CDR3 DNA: TGTGCCAGCAGAGAGCCGGGACAGGGAACCAATGAGCAGTTCTTC. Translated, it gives CASREPGQGTNEQFF.

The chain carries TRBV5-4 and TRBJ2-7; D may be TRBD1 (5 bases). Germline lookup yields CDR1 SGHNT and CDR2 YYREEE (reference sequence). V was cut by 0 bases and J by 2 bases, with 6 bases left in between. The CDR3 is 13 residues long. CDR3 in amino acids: CASSLDRTYEQYF. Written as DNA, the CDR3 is TGTGCCAGCAGCTTGGACAGGACCTACGAGCAGTACTTC. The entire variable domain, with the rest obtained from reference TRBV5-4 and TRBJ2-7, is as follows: ETGVTQSPTHLIKTRGQQVTLRCSSQSGHNTVSWYQQALGQGPQFIFQYYREEENGRGNFPPRFSGLQFPNYSSELNVNALELDDSALYLCASSLDRTYEQYFGPGTRLTVT.

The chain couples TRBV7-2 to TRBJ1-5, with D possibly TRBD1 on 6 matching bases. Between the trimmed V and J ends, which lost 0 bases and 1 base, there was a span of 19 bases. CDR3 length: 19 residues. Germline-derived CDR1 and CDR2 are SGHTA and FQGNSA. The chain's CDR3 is CASSLALEGGRGSNQPQHF. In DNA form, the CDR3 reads TGTGCCAGCAGCTTAGCTTTAGAAGGCGGCAGGGGAAGCAATCAGCCCCAGCATTTT.

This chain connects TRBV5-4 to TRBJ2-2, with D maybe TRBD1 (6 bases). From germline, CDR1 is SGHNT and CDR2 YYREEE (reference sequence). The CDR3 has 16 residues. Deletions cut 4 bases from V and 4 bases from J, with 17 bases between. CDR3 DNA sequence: TGTGCCAGCAGCCGTGAGACAGGTGGGGCCACCGGGGAGCTGTTTTTT. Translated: CASSRETGGATGELFF.